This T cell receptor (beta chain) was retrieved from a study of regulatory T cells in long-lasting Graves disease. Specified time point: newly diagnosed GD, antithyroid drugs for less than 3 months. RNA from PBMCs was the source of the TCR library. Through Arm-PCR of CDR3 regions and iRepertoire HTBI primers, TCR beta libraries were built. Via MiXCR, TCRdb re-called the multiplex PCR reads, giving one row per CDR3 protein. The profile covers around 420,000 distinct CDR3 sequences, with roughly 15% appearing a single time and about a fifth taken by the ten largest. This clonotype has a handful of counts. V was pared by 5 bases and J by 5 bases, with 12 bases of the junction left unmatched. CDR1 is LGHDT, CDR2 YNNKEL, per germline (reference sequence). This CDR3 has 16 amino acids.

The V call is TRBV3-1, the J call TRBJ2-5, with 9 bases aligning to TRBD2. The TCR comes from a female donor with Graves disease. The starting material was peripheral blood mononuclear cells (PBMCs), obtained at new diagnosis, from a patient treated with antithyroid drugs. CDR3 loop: CASSYISGSRLETQYF. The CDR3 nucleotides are TGTGCCAGCAGCTATATTAGCGGGAGTAGGCTTGAGACCCAGTACTTC.